This T cell receptor (beta chain) derives from a study of neurological immune-mediated disorders. The table lists this clonotype with many counts. Time point here: longitudinal time-point 1 (baseline). 5'RACE with 10-nucleotide random UMIs produced the cDNA. TCRdb called the 5' RACE reads again in MiXCR, with one record for every CDR3 protein. The sample comprises approximately 70,000 distinct CDR3 sequences, 10% of which are singletons, and approximately 10% rests with the top ten. In germline, CDR1 is WNHNN, CDR2 SYGVQD (reference sequence). V shed 4 bases and J shed 8 bases, with 12 bases lying between them. The CDR3 is 13 amino acids.

This rearrangement joins TRBV10-1 to TRBJ2-1; tentatively, D is TRBD1 or TRBD2 (5 bases each). The sequencing sample was made of PBMCs. This receptor was taken from a man in his thirties or forties in good health. This chain's CDR3 is CASSGGIMDEQFF. Written as DNA, the CDR3 is TGCGCCAGCAGTGGGGGGATTATGGATGAGCAGTTCTTC.